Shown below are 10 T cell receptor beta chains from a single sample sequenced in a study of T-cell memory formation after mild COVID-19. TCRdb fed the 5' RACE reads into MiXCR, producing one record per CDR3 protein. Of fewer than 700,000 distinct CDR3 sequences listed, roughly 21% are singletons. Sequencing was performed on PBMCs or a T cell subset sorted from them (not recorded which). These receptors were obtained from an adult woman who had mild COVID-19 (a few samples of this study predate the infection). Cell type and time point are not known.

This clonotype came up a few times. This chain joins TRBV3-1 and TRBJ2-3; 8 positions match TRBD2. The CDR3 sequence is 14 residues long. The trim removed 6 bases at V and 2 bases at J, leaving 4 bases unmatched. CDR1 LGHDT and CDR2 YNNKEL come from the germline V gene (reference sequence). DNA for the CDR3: TGTGCCAGCAGTAAAGCGGGAGCCACAGATACGCAGTATTTT. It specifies CASSKAGATDTQYF.

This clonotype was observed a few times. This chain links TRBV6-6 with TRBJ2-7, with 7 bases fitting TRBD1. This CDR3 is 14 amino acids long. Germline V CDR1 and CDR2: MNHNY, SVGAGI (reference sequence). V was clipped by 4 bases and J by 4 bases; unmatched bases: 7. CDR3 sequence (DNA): TGTGCCAGCAGTTCACAGGGGCCTGAGTACGAGCAGTACTTC. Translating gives CASSSQGPEYEQYF.

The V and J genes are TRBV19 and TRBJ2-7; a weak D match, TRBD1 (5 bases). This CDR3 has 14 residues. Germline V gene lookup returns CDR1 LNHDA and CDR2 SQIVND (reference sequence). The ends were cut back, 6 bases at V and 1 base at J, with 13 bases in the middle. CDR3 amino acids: CASSIAAGSYEQYF. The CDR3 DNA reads TGTGCCAGTAGCATTGCCGCAGGGTCCTACGAGCAGTACTTC.

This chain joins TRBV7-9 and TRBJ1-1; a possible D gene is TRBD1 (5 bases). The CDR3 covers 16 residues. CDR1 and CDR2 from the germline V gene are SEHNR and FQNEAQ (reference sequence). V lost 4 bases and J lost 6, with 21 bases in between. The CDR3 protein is CASSSDKGKDLAEAFF. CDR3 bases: TGTGCCAGCAGCTCCGACAAGGGGAAGGATCTAGCTGAAGCTTTCTTT.

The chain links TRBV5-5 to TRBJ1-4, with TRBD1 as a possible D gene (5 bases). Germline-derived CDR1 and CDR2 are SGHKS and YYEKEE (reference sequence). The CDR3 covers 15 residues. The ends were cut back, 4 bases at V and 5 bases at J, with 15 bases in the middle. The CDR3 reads CASSIRDGSNEKLFF. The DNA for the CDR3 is TGTGCCAGCAGCATCCGGGACGGCTCGAATGAAAAACTGTTTTTT. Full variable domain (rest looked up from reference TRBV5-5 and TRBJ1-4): DAGVTQSPTHLIKTRGQQVTLRCSPISGHKSVSWYQQVLGQGPQFIFQYYEKEERGRGNFPDRFSARQFPNYSSELNVNALLLGDSALYLCASSIRDGSNEKLFFGSGTQLSVL.

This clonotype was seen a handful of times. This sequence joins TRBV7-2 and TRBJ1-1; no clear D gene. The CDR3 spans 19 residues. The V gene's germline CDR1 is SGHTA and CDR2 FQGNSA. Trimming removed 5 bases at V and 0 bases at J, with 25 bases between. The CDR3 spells CASSLGPFRTLEMNTEAFF. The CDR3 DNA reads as TGTGCCAGCAGCCTAGGGCCTTTCCGGACCCTGGAGATGAACACTGAAGCTTTCTTT.

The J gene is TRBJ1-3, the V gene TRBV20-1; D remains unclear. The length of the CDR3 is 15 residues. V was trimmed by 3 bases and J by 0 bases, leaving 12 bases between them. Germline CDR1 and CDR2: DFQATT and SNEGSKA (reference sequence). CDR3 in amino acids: CSARVGDGSGNTIYF. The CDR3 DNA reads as TGCAGTGCTAGGGTCGGGGATGGCTCTGGAAACACCATATATTTT.

CDR3 DNA sequence: TGTGCCAGCAGTCGAGGGGAATTGGACGAGCAGTACTTC. Residues: CASSRGELDEQYF. The rearrangement links TRBV27 to TRBJ2-7, with D perhaps TRBD1 or TRBD2 (5 bases each). Germline V gene data show CDR1 as MNHEY and CDR2 as SMNVEV (reference sequence). Trimming took off 5 bases at V and 5 bases at J, with 13 bases between the two ends. This CDR3 has 13 amino acids.

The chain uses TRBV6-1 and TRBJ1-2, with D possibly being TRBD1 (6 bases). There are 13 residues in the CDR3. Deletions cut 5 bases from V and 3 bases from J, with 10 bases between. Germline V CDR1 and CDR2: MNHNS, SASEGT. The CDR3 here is CASSSDRYYGYTF. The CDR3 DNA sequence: TGTGCCAGCAGTTCGGACAGATACTATGGCTACACCTTC.

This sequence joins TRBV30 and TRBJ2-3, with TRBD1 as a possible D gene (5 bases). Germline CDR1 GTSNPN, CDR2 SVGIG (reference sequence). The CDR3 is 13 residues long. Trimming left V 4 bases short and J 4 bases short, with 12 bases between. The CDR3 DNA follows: TGTGCCTGGACCCCGTGGGGCCCAGATACGCAGTATTTT. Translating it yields CAWTPWGPDTQYF.